This TCR beta chain was identified in a study of technical replicates of blood from several donors. Trimming stripped 6 bases from V and 5 bases from J, with 13 bases between. Germline values: CDR1 SQVTM, CDR2 ANQGSEA. The CDR3 totals 12 residues. This clone showed up just once. Sequencing was performed with immunoSEQ multiplex PCR; in TCRdb, only in-frame clones are kept and a portion is missing. This sample yields more than 9,500 clones, of which 90% to 95% are seen a single time; over 7.5% belongs to the top ten. The material sequenced was PBMCs. This TCR derives from a human donor in good health. The chain couples TRBV29-1 to TRBJ2-5; tentative D call: TRBD1 (6 bases). CDR3 nucleotides: TGCAGCGTCCGACTTGGGGGCGAGACCCAGTACTTC. This sequence encodes CSVRLGGETQYF.